The 20 T cell receptor beta chains in this list originate from one sample, sequenced in a study of spatial heterogeneity in lung cancer. Time point given: blood at routine non-recurrence follow-up after resection. Tumor, nontumor lung or frozen PBMC supplied whole RNA, sequenced without sorting. TCRdb called the 5' RACE reads again in MiXCR, with one record for every CDR3 protein. The sample shows around 110,000 distinct CDR3 sequences, 12% of them seen only once. The source was PBMCs, collected at follow-up. Receptor source: a male donor with early-stage non-small cell lung cancer.

In this sample, this clonotype turned up a few times. The chain carries TRBV6-2 or TRBV6-3 and TRBJ2-4; D gene uncertain. The CDR3 extends over 18 amino acids. The V end lost 10 bases, the J end lost 0 bases, and 25 bases lay between the germline ends. Germline V gives CDR1 MNHEY, CDR2 SVGEGT. The CDR3 here is CATKNPGTVPLAKNIQYF. DNA of the CDR3: TGTGCCACCAAAAACCCGGGCACCGTCCCCCTAGCCAAAAACATTCAGTACTTC.

This clonotype turned up a few times. The chain joins TRBV5-5 to TRBJ2-2, with D perhaps TRBD1 or TRBD2 (5 bases each). This CDR3 region has 15 residues. V was shortened by 1 base and J by 7 bases, with 14 bases between the two germline ends. The germline V gene encodes CDR1 SGHKS and CDR2 YYEKEE (reference sequence). The CDR3 is CASSLSALGDGELFF. For the CDR3, the DNA is TGTGCCAGCAGCTTGTCGGCTTTGGGGGACGGGGAGCTGTTTTTT.

This clonotype was counted ten times or more. The chain carries TRBV20-1 and TRBJ1-5; D gene ambiguous. V lost 5 bases to trimming and J lost 0 bases, with 8 bases between them. The V gene's germline CDR1 is DFQATT and CDR2 SNEGSKA (reference sequence). The CDR3 is 13 amino acids. The CDR3 sequence: CSAARGSNQPQHF. In DNA, the CDR3 is TGCAGTGCTGCCCGGGGTAGCAATCAGCCCCAGCATTTT.

V usage is TRBV20-1 and J usage is TRBJ2-7; 8 bases map to TRBD1. V trimming: 1 base; J trimming: 2 bases; junction bases outside the gene matches: 1. Germline CDR1 and CDR2: DFQATT and SNEGSKA (reference sequence). The length of the CDR3 is 13 residues. CDR3 nucleotide sequence: TGCAGTGCTAGAGGGACAGGGCCCTACGAGCAGTACTTC. Protein sequence: CSARGTGPYEQYF.

The rearrangement links TRBV10-3 to TRBJ1-3, with D uncertain. V lost 7 bases and J 4 bases, leaving 11 bases between the germline ends. The germline CDR1 and CDR2 sequences are ENHRY and SYGVKD. The CDR3 contains 13 residues. CDR3 loop: CAITMNPGNTIYF. CDR3 bases: TGTGCCATCACAATGAATCCGGGAAACACCATATATTTT.

CDR3 amino acids: CASSQDRFYGYTF. Here the CDR3 DNA reads TGTGCCAGCAGCCAGGACAGGTTCTATGGCTACACCTTC. The chain is built from TRBV12-3 or TRBV12-4 and TRBJ1-2; 7 nucleotides match TRBD1. There are 13 residues in the CDR3. J was trimmed by 4 bases and V by 6 bases; bases with no gene match: 5.

This clonotype was detected ten times or more. The chain uses TRBV7-9 and TRBJ2-5; maybe TRBD1 (5 bases). Germline V gives CDR1 SEHNR, CDR2 FQNEAQ (reference sequence). The V gene lost 0 bases and the J gene lost 0 bases, with 8 bases spanning the gap. The CDR3 sequence is 15 residues long. DNA for the CDR3: TGTGCCAGCAGCTTAGCGGGGCCGAACCAAGAGACCCAGTACTTC. It yields the protein CASSLAGPNQETQYF.

This clonotype was detected many times. The chain is built from TRBV7-8 and TRBJ1-5, with D possibly being TRBD1 (6 bases). V lost 0 bases, J lost 5 bases, and 11 bases lay in between. Germline CDR1 and CDR2: SGHVS and FQNEAQ. The CDR3 sequence is 15 residues long. The CDR3 bases are TGTGCCAGCAGCTTAGCGCTCAGGGGAGATCAGCCCCAGCATTTT. Translating it yields CASSLALRGDQPQHF.

At least ten counts were recorded for this clonotype. The rearrangement joins TRBV7-2 to TRBJ2-2; D unclear. Trimming cost V 2 bases and J 7 bases, with 11 bases left between them. The CDR3 has 14 residues. From germline, CDR1 is SGHTA and CDR2 FQGNSA. In DNA, the CDR3 is TGTGCCAGCAGCTTAACTCGATCGGTCGGGGAGCTGTTTTTT. It is translated as CASSLTRSVGELFF.

Only a few counts were recorded for this clonotype. The chain employs TRBV12-3 or TRBV12-4 and TRBJ2-7; D gene unclear. The CDR3 consists of 15 residues. V was pared by 0 bases and J by 1 base, with 10 bases between. The CDR3 protein is CASSLAPWQSYEQYF. CDR3 bases: TGTGCCAGCAGTTTAGCCCCATGGCAGTCCTACGAGCAGTACTTC.

There are a few counts of this clonotype. The chain is built from TRBV9 and TRBJ2-1; 8 bases line up with TRBD2. With V trimmed by 2 bases and J by 1 base, 8 bases remained unmatched. CDR1 and CDR2 from the germline V gene are SGDLS and YYNGEE. This CDR3 comprises 17 residues. The CDR3: CASSVTFAGGSYNEQFF. CDR3 nucleotide sequence: TGTGCCAGCAGCGTTACCTTCGCGGGGGGATCCTACAATGAGCAGTTCTTC.

The genes are TRBV5-1 and TRBJ1-1; TRBD1 matches 9 bases. The CDR3 length is 15 residues. The V gene end was trimmed by 3 bases and the J gene end by 0 bases; junction bases not matched to a gene: 3. Germline V lookup: CDR1 SGHRS, CDR2 YFSETQ. DNA for the CDR3: TGCGCCAGCAGCTACCGGGACAGGGTGAACACTGAAGCTTTCTTT. It yields the protein CASSYRDRVNTEAFF.

This clonotype was counted ten times or more. This chain joins TRBV7-2 and TRBJ2-3; 11 nucleotides match TRBD2. J was trimmed by 3 bases and V by 2 bases; bases with no gene match: 4. This CDR3 is built from 16 residues. Germline values: CDR1 SGHTA, CDR2 FQGNSA. The CDR3 nucleotides read TGTGCCAGCAGCTTAAGGCTAGCGGGGGGTACAGATACGCAGTATTTT. This encodes CASSLRLAGGTDTQYF. Full variable domain (rest looked up from reference TRBV7-2 and TRBJ2-3): GAGVSQSPSNKVTEKGKDVELRCDPISGHTALYWYRQSLGQGLEFLIYFQGNSAPDKSGLPSDRFSAERTGGSVSTLTIQRTQQEDSAVYLCASSLRLAGGTDTQYFGPGTRLTVL.

The chain is built from TRBV6-5 and TRBJ2-3; the match to TRBD1 covers 9 bases. V lost 7 bases, J lost 13 bases, and 12 bases stayed unmatched. Germline V gene sequence: CDR1 MNHEY, CDR2 SVGAGI. This CDR3 spans 13 amino acids. The CDR3 DNA follows: TGTGCCAGCAACCACAAAGGGACAGGGCTCAAGTATTTT. This codes for CASNHKGTGLKYF.

The chain is built from TRBV7-3 and TRBJ1-1; D remains unclear. Looked up from germline, CDR1 is SGHTA and CDR2 is FQGTGA. The CDR3 runs to 13 residues. Trimming took off 3 bases at V and 1 base at J, with 6 bases between the two ends. CDR3 coding DNA: TGTGCCAGCAGCTTCGGTGAGAACACTGAAGCTTTCTTT. Translation gives CASSFGENTEAFF.

The chain joins TRBV30 to TRBJ1-5; D unresolved. Per the germline V gene, CDR1 is GTSNPN and CDR2 is SVGIG (reference sequence). V was trimmed by 0 bases and J by 9 bases, leaving 12 bases between them. The CDR3 covers 13 residues. The CDR3 sequence is CAWSVRGPGPQHF. The CDR3 DNA is TGTGCCTGGAGTGTACGAGGGCCAGGGCCCCAGCATTTT.

V and J are TRBV3-1 and TRBJ2-1, with 11 nucleotides matching TRBD2. Trimming removed 2 bases from V and 2 bases from J; junction bases left unmatched: 2. The germline V gene encodes CDR1 LGHDT and CDR2 YNNKEL (reference sequence). This CDR3 has 16 residues. The CDR3 sequence is CASSQLAGGAYNEQFF. CDR3 in DNA: TGTGCCAGCAGCCAACTAGCGGGGGGAGCCTACAATGAGCAGTTCTTC.

This clonotype appeared a few times. The gene calls are TRBV6-1 and TRBJ1-1; no firm D call. Germline V gene data show CDR1 as MNHNS and CDR2 as SASEGT. V lost 9 bases, J lost 3 bases, and 14 bases lay in between. This CDR3 comprises 13 residues. As DNA, the CDR3 is TGTGCCAGTTCTATTAGCCGTTACACTGAAGCTTTCTTT. Amino acid sequence: CASSISRYTEAFF.

In its sample, this clonotype was seen a few times. The chain carries TRBV20-1 and TRBJ2-3; TRBD1 aligns across 8 bases. Germline CDR1 and CDR2: DFQATT and SNEGSKA (reference sequence). The CDR3 runs to 17 residues. Trimming at V came to 3 bases and at J to 5 bases, leaving 16 bases not matched to a gene. The CDR3 DNA sequence: TGCAGTGCTAGCCTCGGACGACCAGGGGGCTTAGGAGATACGCAGTATTTT. It specifies CSASLGRPGGLGDTQYF.

The chain employs TRBV29-1 and TRBJ2-7; 7 nucleotides match TRBD1. The junction had 19 bases not matched to a gene; V was cut back by 5 bases and J by 9 bases. Per germline, CDR1 SQVTM and CDR2 ANQGSEA. This CDR3 has 15 residues. CDR3 in amino acids: CSVLGQAMAIMGQYF. CDR3 nucleotides: TGCAGCGTTCTAGGACAGGCCATGGCCATTATGGGGCAGTACTTC.